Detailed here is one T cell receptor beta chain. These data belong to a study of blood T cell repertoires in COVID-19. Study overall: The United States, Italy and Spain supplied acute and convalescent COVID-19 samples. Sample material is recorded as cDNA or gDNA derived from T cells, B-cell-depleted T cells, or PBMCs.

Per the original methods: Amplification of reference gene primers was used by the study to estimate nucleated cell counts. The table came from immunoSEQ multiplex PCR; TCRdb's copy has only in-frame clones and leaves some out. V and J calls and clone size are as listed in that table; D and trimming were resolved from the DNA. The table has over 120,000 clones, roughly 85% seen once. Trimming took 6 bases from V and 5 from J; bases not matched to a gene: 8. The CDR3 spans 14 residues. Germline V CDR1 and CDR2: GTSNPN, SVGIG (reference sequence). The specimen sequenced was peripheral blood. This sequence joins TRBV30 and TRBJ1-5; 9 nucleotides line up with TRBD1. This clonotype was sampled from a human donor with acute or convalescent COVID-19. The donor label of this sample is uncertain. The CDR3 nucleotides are TGTGCCTGTGAGCCAACAGGGGGCTATCAGCCCCAGCATTTT. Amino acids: CACEPTGGYQPQHF.